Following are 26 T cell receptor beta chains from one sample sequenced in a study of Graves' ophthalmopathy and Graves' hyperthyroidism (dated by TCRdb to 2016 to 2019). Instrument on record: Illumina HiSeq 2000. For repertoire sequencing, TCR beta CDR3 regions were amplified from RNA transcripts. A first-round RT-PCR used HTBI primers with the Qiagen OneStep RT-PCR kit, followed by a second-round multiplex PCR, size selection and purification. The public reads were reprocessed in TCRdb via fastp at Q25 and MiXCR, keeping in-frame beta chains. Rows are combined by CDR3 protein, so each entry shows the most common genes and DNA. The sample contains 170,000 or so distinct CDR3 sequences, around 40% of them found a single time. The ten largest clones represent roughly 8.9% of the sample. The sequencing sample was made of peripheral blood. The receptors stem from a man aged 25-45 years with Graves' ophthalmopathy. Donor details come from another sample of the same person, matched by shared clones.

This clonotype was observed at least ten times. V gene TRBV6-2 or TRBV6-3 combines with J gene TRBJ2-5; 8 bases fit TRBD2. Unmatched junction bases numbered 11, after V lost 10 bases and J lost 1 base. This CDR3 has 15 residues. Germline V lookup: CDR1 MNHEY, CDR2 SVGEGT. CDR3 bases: TGTGCCACCCTGACCCCCACTAGCGGCCAAGAGACCCAGTACTTC. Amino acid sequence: CATLTPTSGQETQYF.

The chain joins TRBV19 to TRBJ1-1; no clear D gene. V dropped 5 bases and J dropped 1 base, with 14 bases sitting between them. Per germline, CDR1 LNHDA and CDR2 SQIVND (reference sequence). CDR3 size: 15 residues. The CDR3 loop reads CASSDQLGWNTEAFF. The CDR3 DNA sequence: TGTGCCAGTAGTGATCAGTTAGGGTGGAACACTGAAGCTTTCTTT. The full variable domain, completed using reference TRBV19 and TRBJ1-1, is DGGITQSPKYLFRKEGQNVTLSCEQNLNHDAMYWYRQDPGQGLRLIYYSQIVNDFQKGDIAEGYSVSREKKESFPLTVTSAQKNPTAFYLCASSDQLGWNTEAFFGQGTRLTVV.

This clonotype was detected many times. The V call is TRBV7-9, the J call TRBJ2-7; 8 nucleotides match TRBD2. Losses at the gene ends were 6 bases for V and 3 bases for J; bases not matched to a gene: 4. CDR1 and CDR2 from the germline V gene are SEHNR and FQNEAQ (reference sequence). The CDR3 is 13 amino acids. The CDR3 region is CASSPTSVYEQYF. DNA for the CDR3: TGTGCCAGCAGTCCGACTAGCGTCTACGAGCAGTACTTC.

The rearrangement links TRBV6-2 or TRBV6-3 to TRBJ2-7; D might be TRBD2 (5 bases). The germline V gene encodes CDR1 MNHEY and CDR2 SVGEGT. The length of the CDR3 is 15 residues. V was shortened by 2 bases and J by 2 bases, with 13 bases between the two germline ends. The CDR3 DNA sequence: TGTGCCAGCAGTTACGAACAGCGGATTGCCTACGAGCAGTACTTC. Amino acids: CASSYEQRIAYEQYF.

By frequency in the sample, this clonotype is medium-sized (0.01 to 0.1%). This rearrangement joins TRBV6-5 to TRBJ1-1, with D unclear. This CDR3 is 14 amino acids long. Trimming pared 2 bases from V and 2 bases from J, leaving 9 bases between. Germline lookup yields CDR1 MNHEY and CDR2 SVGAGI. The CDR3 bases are TGTGCCAGCAGTTACAACGGCCCCAACACTGAAGCTTTCTTT. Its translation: CASSYNGPNTEAFF.

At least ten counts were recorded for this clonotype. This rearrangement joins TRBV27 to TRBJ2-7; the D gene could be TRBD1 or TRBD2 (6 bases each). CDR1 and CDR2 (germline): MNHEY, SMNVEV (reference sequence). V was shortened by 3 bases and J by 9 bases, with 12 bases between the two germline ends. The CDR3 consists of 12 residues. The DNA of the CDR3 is TGTGCCAGCAGTTTCTCAAGGGGGGTGCAGTACTTC. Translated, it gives CASSFSRGVQYF.

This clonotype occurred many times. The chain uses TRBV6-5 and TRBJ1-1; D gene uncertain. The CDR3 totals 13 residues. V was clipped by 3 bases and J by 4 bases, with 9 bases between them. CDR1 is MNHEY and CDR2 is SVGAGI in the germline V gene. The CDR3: CASSYEGGTEAFF. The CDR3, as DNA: TGTGCCAGCAGTTATGAGGGTGGCACTGAAGCTTTCTTT.

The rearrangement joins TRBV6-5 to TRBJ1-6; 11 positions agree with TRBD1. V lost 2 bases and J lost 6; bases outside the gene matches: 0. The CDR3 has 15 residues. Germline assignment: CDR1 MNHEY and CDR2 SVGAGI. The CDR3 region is CASSYGTGGNSPLHF. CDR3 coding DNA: TGTGCCAGCAGTTACGGGACAGGGGGTAATTCACCCCTCCACTTT.

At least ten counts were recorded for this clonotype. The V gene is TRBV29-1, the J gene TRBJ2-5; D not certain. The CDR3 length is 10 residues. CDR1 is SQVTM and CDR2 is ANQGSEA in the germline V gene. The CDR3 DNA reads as TGCAGTGTACTCGAGGAGACCCAGTACTTC. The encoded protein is CSVLEETQYF.

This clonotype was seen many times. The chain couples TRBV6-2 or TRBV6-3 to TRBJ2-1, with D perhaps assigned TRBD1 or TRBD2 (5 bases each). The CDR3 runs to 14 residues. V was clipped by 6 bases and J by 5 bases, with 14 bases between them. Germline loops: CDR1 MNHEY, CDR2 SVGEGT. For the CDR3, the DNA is TGTGCCAGCAGAAATACGTTGGGGGACAATGAGCAGTTCTTC. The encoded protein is CASRNTLGDNEQFF.

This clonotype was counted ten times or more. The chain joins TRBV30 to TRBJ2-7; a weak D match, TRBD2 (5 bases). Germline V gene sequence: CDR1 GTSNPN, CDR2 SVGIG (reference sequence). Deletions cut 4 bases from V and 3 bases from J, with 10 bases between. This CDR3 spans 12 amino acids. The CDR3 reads CAWTAAGYEQYF. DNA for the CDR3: TGTGCCTGGACAGCGGCTGGCTACGAGCAGTACTTC.

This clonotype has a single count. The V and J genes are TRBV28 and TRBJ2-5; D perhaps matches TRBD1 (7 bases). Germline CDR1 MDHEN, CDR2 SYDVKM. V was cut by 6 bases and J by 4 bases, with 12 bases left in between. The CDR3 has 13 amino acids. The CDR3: CASSGGGVETQYF. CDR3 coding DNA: TGTGCCAGCAGCGGAGGGGGCGTAGAGACCCAGTACTTC.

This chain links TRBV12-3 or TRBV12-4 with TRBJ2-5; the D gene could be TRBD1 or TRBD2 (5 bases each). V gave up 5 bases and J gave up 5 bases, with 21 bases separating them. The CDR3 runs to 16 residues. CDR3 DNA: TGTGCCAGCAGTGAACGGGGACCGCCGGAAAGTGAGACCCAGTACTTC. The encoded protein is CASSERGPPESETQYF.

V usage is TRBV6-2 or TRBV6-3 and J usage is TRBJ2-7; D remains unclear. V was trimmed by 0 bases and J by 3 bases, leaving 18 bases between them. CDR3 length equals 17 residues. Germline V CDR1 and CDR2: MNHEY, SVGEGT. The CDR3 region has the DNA TGTGCCAGCAGTTACTCGAGGTTGGTCAACCCAATCTACGAGCAGTACTTC. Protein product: CASSYSRLVNPIYEQYF.

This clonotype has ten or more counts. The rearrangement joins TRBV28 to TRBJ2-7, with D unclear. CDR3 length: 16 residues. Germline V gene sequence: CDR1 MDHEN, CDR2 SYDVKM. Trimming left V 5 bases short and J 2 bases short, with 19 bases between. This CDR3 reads CASSPFTRSTAYEQYF. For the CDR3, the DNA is TGTGCCAGCAGTCCCTTTACGAGGTCTACCGCCTACGAGCAGTACTTC.

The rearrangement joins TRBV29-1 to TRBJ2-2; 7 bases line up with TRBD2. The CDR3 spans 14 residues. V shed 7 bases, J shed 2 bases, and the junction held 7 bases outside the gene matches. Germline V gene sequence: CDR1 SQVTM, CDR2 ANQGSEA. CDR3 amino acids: CSGRLGLNTGELFF. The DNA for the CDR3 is TGCAGCGGACGACTGGGACTAAACACCGGGGAGCTGTTTTTT.

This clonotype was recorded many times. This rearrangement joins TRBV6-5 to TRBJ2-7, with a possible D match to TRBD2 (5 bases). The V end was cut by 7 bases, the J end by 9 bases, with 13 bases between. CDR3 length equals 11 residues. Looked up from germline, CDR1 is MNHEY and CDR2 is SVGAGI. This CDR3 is CASTLGMRQYF. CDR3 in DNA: TGTGCCAGCACTCTCGGGATGAGGCAGTACTTC.

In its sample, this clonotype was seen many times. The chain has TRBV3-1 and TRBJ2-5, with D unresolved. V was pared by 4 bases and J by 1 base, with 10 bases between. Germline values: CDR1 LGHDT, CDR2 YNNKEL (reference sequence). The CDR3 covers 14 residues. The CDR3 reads CASSPHETQETQYF. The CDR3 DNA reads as TGTGCCAGCAGCCCGCACGAGACCCAAGAGACCCAGTACTTC.

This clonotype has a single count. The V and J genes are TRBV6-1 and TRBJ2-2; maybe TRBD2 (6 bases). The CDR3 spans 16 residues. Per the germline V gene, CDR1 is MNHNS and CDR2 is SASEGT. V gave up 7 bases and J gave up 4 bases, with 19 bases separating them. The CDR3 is CASTTFGTPSTGELFF. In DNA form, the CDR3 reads TGTGCCAGCACTACTTTCGGGACTCCGAGCACCGGGGAGCTGTTTTTT.

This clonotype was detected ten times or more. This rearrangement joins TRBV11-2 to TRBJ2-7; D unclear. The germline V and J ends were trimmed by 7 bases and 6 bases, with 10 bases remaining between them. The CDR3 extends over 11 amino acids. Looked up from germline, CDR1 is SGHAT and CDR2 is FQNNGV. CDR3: CASKKGSEQYF. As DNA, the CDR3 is TGTGCCAGCAAAAAGGGCTCCGAGCAGTACTTC.

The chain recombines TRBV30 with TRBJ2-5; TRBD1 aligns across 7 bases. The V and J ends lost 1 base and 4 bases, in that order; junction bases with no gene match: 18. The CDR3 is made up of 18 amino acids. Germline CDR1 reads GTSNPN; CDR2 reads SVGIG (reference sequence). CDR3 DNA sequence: TGTGCCTGGAGTGAAATAACAGGGGCCGCGCGGGCCCCAGAGACCCAGTACTTC. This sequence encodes CAWSEITGAARAPETQYF.

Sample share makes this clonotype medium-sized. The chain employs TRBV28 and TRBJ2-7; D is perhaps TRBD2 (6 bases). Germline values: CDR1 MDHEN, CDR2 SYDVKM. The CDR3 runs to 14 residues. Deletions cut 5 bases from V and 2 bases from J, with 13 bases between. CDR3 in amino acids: CASSRLVPPYEQYF. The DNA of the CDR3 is TGTGCCAGCAGTCGACTAGTTCCCCCCTACGAGCAGTACTTC.

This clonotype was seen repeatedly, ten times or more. The CDR3 here is CSALVTGTANYGYTF. The CDR3 bases are TGCAGCGCCCTCGTGACCGGGACAGCAAACTATGGCTACACCTTC. The gene calls are TRBV29-1 and TRBJ1-2, with 7 bases identical to TRBD1. The germline V gene has CDR1 SQVTM and CDR2 ANQGSEA. The CDR3 is made up of 15 amino acids. After removal of 7 bases from V and 2 bases from J, the junction contained 13 bases not matched to a gene.

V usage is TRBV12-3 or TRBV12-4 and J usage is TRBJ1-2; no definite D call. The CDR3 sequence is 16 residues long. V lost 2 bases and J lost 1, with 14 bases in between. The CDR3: CASSLWRDLNNYGYTF. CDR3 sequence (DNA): TGTGCCAGCAGTTTATGGAGAGACTTGAATAACTATGGCTACACCTTC.

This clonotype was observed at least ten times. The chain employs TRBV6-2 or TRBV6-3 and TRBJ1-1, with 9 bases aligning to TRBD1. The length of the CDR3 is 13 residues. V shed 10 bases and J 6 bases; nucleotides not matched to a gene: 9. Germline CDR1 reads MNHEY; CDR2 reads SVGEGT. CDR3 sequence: CATRDRESSEAFF. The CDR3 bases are TGTGCCACCCGGGACAGGGAATCCTCTGAAGCTTTCTTT.

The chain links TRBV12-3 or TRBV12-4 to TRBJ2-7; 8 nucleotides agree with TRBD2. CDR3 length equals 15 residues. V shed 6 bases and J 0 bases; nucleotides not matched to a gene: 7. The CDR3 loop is CASSQLAGTSYEQYF. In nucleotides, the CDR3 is TGTGCCAGCAGCCAGCTAGCGGGCACCTCCTACGAGCAGTACTTC.